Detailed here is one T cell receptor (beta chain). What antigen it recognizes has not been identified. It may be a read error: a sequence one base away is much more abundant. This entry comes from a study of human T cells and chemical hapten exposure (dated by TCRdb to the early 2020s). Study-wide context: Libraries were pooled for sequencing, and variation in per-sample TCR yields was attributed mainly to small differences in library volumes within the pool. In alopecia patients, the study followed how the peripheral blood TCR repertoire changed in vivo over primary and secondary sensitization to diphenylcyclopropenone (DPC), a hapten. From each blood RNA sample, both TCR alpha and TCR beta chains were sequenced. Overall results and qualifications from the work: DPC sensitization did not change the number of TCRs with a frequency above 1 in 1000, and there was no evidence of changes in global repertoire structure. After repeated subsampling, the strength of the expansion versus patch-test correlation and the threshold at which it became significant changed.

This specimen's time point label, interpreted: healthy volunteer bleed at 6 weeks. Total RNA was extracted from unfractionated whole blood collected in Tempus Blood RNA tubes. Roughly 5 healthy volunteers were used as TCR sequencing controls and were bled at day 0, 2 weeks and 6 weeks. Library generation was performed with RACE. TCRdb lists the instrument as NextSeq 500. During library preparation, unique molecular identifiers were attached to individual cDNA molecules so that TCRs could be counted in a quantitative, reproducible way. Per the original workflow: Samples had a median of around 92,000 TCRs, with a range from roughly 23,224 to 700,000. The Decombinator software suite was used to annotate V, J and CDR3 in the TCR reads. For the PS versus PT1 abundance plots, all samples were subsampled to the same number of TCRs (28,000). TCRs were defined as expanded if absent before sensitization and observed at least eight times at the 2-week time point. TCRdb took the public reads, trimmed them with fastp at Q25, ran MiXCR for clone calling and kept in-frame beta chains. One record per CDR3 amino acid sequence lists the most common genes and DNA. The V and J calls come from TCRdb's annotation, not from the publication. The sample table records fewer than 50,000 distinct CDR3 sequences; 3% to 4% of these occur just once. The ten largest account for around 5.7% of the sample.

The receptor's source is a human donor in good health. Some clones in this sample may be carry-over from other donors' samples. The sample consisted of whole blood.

At the DNA level, the sequence is TGTGCCAGCAGCGTAGTGGAGAGCACTGAAGCTTTCTTT. It specifies CASSVVESTEAFF. The rearrangement combines TRBV9 with TRBJ1-1, with the D gene not confidently named. CDR1 is given as SGDLS and CDR2 as YYNGEE, both from the germline V gene. V is pared back by 0 bases and J by 4 bases, with 7 bases lying between the germline termini. The CDR3 goes from the cysteine to the phenylalanine over 13 residues. Only the CDR3 DNA is retained, 39 bases long and in frame from the first base. Outside the CDR3, residues come from the reference TRBV9 and TRBJ1-1 proteins, so the full variable domain is: DSGVTQTPKHLITATGQRVTLRCSPRSGDLSVYWYQQSLDQGLQFLIQYYNGEERAKGNILERFSAQQFPDLHSELNLSSLELGDSALYFCASSVVESTEAFFGQGTRLTVV.